This TCR beta chain stems from a study of CD8 T cells in Susac syndrome. TEMRA cells were FACS-enriched, with CD8+ and CD4+ T cells isolated negatively. Trimming pared 6 bases from V and 0 bases from J, leaving 17 bases between. Germline CDR1 SQVTM, CDR2 ANQGSEA. This CDR3 spans 15 amino acids. RNA totalling about 0.5 to 1 ug underwent reverse transcription with random hexamers. TCRdb used MiXCR to reprocess the immunoSEQ multiplex PCR reads, holding one entry per CDR3 protein. The profile covers approximately 150,000 distinct CDR3 sequences, with under 97% appearing a single time and 0.084% taken by the ten largest.

This rearrangement joins TRBV29-1 to TRBJ1-2; weak D call: TRBD1 (6 bases). The TCR sequence derives from a human donor with Susac syndrome. The sequencing sample was made of CD4+ T cells from PBMCs. CDR3 residues: CSVRGGAGSNYGYTF. CDR3 DNA: TGCAGCGTCCGAGGGGGGGCAGGATCTAACTATGGCTACACCTTC.